The 30 T cell receptor beta chains presented below share a single source sample, sequenced in a study of human T cells and chemical hapten exposure. Time point here: pre-sensitization, week 0. As to treatment: therapeutic diphenylcyclopropenone sensitization with weekly scalp DPC. TCRdb analysed the RACE reads with MiXCR anew, one entry per CDR3 protein. In the table there are 85,000 to 100,000 distinct CDR3 sequences, roughly 10% of which are singletons. Here the sequenced sample was whole blood, taken in connection with sensitization to the hapten diphenylcyclopropenone (DPC). These receptors were taken from a woman aged 55-70 years with alopecia areata. Some clones in this sample may be carry-over from other donors' samples.

The chain carries TRBV2 and TRBJ2-1; TRBD2 agrees at 12 bases. The junction had 6 bases not matched to a gene; V was cut back by 5 bases and J by 7 bases. This CDR3 contains 15 residues. The germline CDR1 and CDR2 sequences are SNHLY and FYNNEI. The CDR3 DNA reads as TGTGCCAGCAGTCCCCTAGCGGGGGGGCCTAATGAGCAGTTCTTC. Translation: CASSPLAGGPNEQFF.

The table lists this clonotype with many counts. Likely a read error: the CDR3 ends without its conserved phenylalanine or tryptophan. The DNA is omitted, as the CDR3 cannot be located on it reliably, and the CDR3 follows TCRdb's listing. The chain couples TRBV7-3 to TRBJ1-2. The CDR3 adds up to 12 amino acids, both ends counted. Germline CDR1 reads SGHTA; CDR2 reads FQGTGA. The CDR3 region is CASSEILQGGVV.

The V gene is TRBV2, the J gene TRBJ2-5, with unresolved D. V lost 7 bases to trimming and J lost 1 base, with 7 bases between them. CDR1 is SNHLY and CDR2 is FYNNEI in the germline V gene. The CDR3 is 12 residues long. CDR3 sequence reads: CASMAIQETQYF. In DNA, the CDR3 is TGTGCCAGCATGGCTATCCAAGAGACCCAGTACTTC.

This clonotype was seen ten or more times. The rearrangement joins TRBV6-1 to TRBJ1-6, with D unclear. Germline V CDR1 and CDR2: MNHNS, SASEGT. This CDR3 has 11 residues. V shed 6 bases and J shed 10 bases, with 7 bases lying between them. CDR3 in amino acids: CASRGNSPLHF. The DNA for the CDR3 is TGTGCCAGCAGAGGGAACTCACCCCTCCACTTT.

This clonotype was seen repeatedly, ten times or more. The rearrangement joins TRBV11-2 to TRBJ2-5; D remains unclear. CDR3 size: 11 residues. From germline, CDR1 is SGHAT and CDR2 FQNNGV. V lost 6 bases and J 8 bases, leaving 10 bases between the germline ends. CDR3 loop: CASRSGTTQYF. CDR3 DNA: TGTGCCAGCAGATCTGGAACCACCCAGTACTTC. Drawing the rest from reference TRBV11-2 and TRBJ2-5, the complete variable domain is EAGVAQSPRYKIIEKRQSVAFWCNPISGHATLYWYQQILGQGPKLLIQFQNNGVVDDSQLPKDRFSAERLKGVDSTLKIQPAKLEDSAVYLCASRSGTTQYFGPGTRLLVL.

The sample holds a few counts of this clonotype. CDR3: CASSLGQGAVEQFF. CDR3 bases: TGTGCCAGCAGCCTAGGTCAGGGGGCGGTTGAGCAGTTCTTC. The chain recombines TRBV11-2 with TRBJ2-1; 8 bases fit TRBD1. This CDR3 has 14 residues. Germline trimming cut 5 bases from V and 9 bases from J; bases unmatched to any gene: 9. Germline lookup yields CDR1 SGHAT and CDR2 FQNNGV.

This clonotype was recorded many times. This chain connects TRBV11-2 to TRBJ2-5; the D is unclear. Germline values: CDR1 SGHAT, CDR2 FQNNGV. V was clipped by 2 bases and J by 3 bases, with 4 bases between them. CDR3 length: 12 amino acids. CDR3 sequence reads: CASSLYEETQYF. In nucleotides, the CDR3 is TGTGCCAGCAGCTTATATGAAGAGACCCAGTACTTC.

This clonotype occurred many times. The J gene is TRBJ1-5, the V gene TRBV27; possible D gene TRBD1, 6 bases. Germline CDR1 and CDR2: MNHEY and SMNVEV (reference sequence). Trimming pared 2 bases from V and 5 bases from J, leaving 7 bases between. This CDR3 is built from 13 residues. DNA of the CDR3: TGTGCCAGCAGTTTAAAGGGGGATCAGCCCCAGCATTTT. As protein: CASSLKGDQPQHF.

This sequence joins TRBV6-2 or TRBV6-3 and TRBJ2-3; D perhaps matches TRBD2 (5 bases). The CDR3 length is 13 residues. In germline, CDR1 is MNHEY, CDR2 SVGEGT. V was shortened by 7 bases and J by 4 bases, with 12 bases between the two germline ends. The DNA of the CDR3 is TGTGCCAGCAAGGACTTGGGCGCAGATACGCAGTATTTT. Amino acids: CASKDLGADTQYF.

This clonotype came up a few times. This sequence joins TRBV7-9 and TRBJ2-3, with D uncertain. Trimming cost V 3 bases and J 3 bases, with 13 bases left between them. The CDR3 contains 15 residues. Germline-derived CDR1 and CDR2 are SEHNR and FQNEAQ (reference sequence). The CDR3 region is CASSLGQSFTDTQYF. The CDR3 region has the DNA TGTGCCAGCAGCTTGGGTCAGAGTTTTACAGATACGCAGTATTTT. Looking up the rest from reference TRBV7-9 and TRBJ2-3 gives the full variable domain: DTGVSQNPRHKITKRGQNVTFRCDPISEHNRLYWYRQTLGQGPEFLTYFQNEAQLEKSRLLSDRFSAERPKGSFSTLEIQRTEQGDSAMYLCASSLGQSFTDTQYFGPGTRLTVL.

The chain links TRBV29-1 to TRBJ1-2; D unclear. Germline CDR1 reads SQVTM; CDR2 reads ANQGSEA. The CDR3 is 14 amino acids. Between the trimmed V and J ends, which lost 3 bases and 2 bases, there was a span of 13 bases. The CDR3 nucleotides are TGCAGCGTTGATGTAGGACGCGGAAACTATGGCTACACCTTC. Protein sequence: CSVDVGRGNYGYTF.

This clonotype has only a few counts. The gene calls are TRBV5-5 and TRBJ2-7, with 7 bases identical to TRBD1. The CDR3 loop spans 16 amino acids. J lost 0 bases, V lost 4 bases, and 10 bases had no gene match. Germline V lookup: CDR1 SGHKS, CDR2 YYEKEE (reference sequence). This CDR3 reads CASSPSGQRSSYEQYF. The CDR3 DNA is TGTGCCAGCAGCCCGTCGGGACAGAGGAGCTCCTACGAGCAGTACTTC. The variable domain in full, completed from reference TRBV5-5 and TRBJ2-7, reads DAGVTQSPTHLIKTRGQQVTLRCSPISGHKSVSWYQQVLGQGPQFIFQYYEKEERGRGNFPDRFSARQFPNYSSELNVNALLLGDSALYLCASSPSGQRSSYEQYFGPGTRLTVT.

This clonotype is classed as medium-sized. V is TRBV14 and J is TRBJ1-1, with D tentatively TRBD1 (6 bases). The germline gives CDR1 SGHDN, CDR2 FVKESK. V lost 4 bases, J lost 7 bases, and 13 bases lay in between. CDR3 length equals 13 residues. CDR3 in DNA: TGTGCCAGCAGCCGCTTCGACAGGAGTGAAGCTTTCTTT. This sequence encodes CASSRFDRSEAFF.

In its sample, this clonotype was seen a few times. The genes are TRBV28 and TRBJ2-7, with 9 bases aligning to TRBD1. CDR1 and CDR2 from the germline V gene are MDHEN and SYDVKM. This CDR3 spans 13 amino acids. With V trimmed by 6 bases and J by 9 bases, 9 bases remained unmatched. The CDR3 sequence: CASRTGTGFPQYF. CDR3 nucleotides: TGTGCCAGCAGGACCGGGACAGGGTTTCCGCAGTACTTC.

The table lists this clonotype with many counts. The chain has TRBV7-2 and TRBJ2-5; D is unclear. Germline V CDR1 and CDR2: SGHTA, FQGNSA. The CDR3 runs to 12 residues. V was shortened by 5 bases and J by 4 bases, with 8 bases between the two germline ends. In nucleotides, the CDR3 is TGTGCCAGCAGCCCCTTCTCAGAGACCCAGTACTTC. The encoded protein is CASSPFSETQYF.

The genes are TRBV6-1 and TRBJ1-5; D call uncertain. V was cut by 5 bases and J by 0 bases, with 11 bases left in between. Germline assignment: CDR1 MNHNS and CDR2 SASEGT. The CDR3 spans 15 residues. DNA for the CDR3: TGTGCCAGCAGTCCTCGGACGGATAGCAATCAGCCCCAGCATTTT. Its protein is CASSPRTDSNQPQHF.

This clonotype was found many times. The V gene is TRBV30, the J gene TRBJ2-1; TRBD1 matches at 7 bases. The V segment lost 4 bases and the J segment 4 bases; nucleotides outside the gene matches: 10. CDR1 is GTSNPN, CDR2 SVGIG, per germline (reference sequence). This CDR3 has 15 residues. The CDR3 coding sequence is TGTGCCTGGACCTCTTCCTGGACAGGATACAATGAGCAGTTCTTC. This translates into CAWTSSWTGYNEQFF.

This clonotype was recorded at least ten times. A read error may produce the germline difference seen at one junction end. The chain links TRBV30 to TRBJ1-1; D is ambiguous. CDR1 and CDR2 from the germline V gene are GTSNPN and SVGIG (reference sequence). CDR3 length: 15 residues. The CDR3 bases are TGTGCCTGGAAGCTATCCCAGCATGGGGTTACTGAAGTTTTCTTT. It translates to CAWKLSQHGVTEVFF.

The chain has TRBV6-5 and TRBJ2-3, with a weak D call TRBD2 (5 bases). Germline CDR1 is MNHEY and CDR2 is SVGAGI. V gave up 0 bases and J gave up 0 bases, with 10 bases separating them. CDR3 length: 16 residues. This CDR3 is CASSYSGRTSTDTQYF. CDR3 sequence (DNA): TGTGCCAGCAGTTACTCCGGCCGGACTAGCACAGATACGCAGTATTTT.

The J gene is TRBJ2-5, the V gene TRBV10-3; 9 nucleotides agree with TRBD2. CDR1 and CDR2 from the germline V gene are ENHRY and SYGVKD. CDR3 size: 16 residues. The V and J ends lost 0 bases and 4 bases, in that order; junction bases with no gene match: 6. The CDR3 bases are TGTGCCATCAGTGAGTCAGGGCTAGCGGGGAGAGAGACCCAGTACTTC. Translation gives CAISESGLAGRETQYF.

Only a few counts were recorded for this clonotype. V and J are TRBV5-1 and TRBJ2-7; 8 nucleotides line up with TRBD1. J lost 2 bases, V lost 4 bases, and 8 bases had no gene match. The CDR3 spans 15 residues. CDR1 is SGHRS and CDR2 is YFSETQ in the germline V gene. CDR3 nucleotides: TGCGCCAGCAGCCCTCGACAGGGGCAACCCTACGAGCAGTACTTC. This gives the protein CASSPRQGQPYEQYF.

This clonotype was seen ten or more times. The chain joins TRBV12-3 or TRBV12-4 to TRBJ1-3; D unresolved. The V end was cut by 1 base, the J end by 0 bases, with 7 bases between. This CDR3 is 15 amino acids long. In DNA, the CDR3 is TGTGCCAGCAGTTTAGGGGGAACCTCTGGAAACACCATATATTTT. Protein: CASSLGGTSGNTIYF.

The table lists this clonotype with many counts. This chain links TRBV27 with TRBJ2-1; 10 nucleotides align to TRBD1. Germline-derived CDR1 and CDR2 are MNHEY and SMNVEV (reference sequence). Trimming removed 6 bases from V and 3 bases from J; junction bases left unmatched: 8. This CDR3 contains 16 residues. The CDR3: CASSWLRTGGYNEQFF. In DNA form, the CDR3 reads TGTGCCAGCAGCTGGCTCCGGACAGGGGGCTACAATGAGCAGTTCTTC.

This rearrangement joins TRBV7-8 to TRBJ1-1; a weak D match, TRBD1 (5 bases). The germline V and J ends were trimmed by 6 bases and 4 bases, with 24 bases remaining between them. This CDR3 contains 17 residues. The V gene's germline CDR1 is SGHVS and CDR2 FQNEAQ. The CDR3 nucleotides read TGTGCCAGCAGTCTTTTCACACGGGGCTCCCCGAGCACTGAAGCTTTCTTT. Translation gives CASSLFTRGSPSTEAFF.

The gene calls are TRBV12-3 or TRBV12-4 and TRBJ2-7; perhaps D is TRBD1 or TRBD2 (6 bases each). The V and J ends lost 6 bases and 2 bases respectively, with 11 bases between them. The CDR3 consists of 13 residues. The CDR3 DNA reads TGTGCCAGCAGGGGAGGACAGACCTACGAGCAGTACTTC. This sequence encodes CASRGGQTYEQYF.

This clonotype was seen at least ten times. This rearrangement joins TRBV20-1 to TRBJ2-7; 8 nucleotides match TRBD2. V dropped 7 bases and J dropped 2; count of bases not matched to a gene: 10. Per germline, CDR1 DFQATT and CDR2 SNEGSKA (reference sequence). The CDR3 extends over 14 amino acids. The CDR3 DNA follows: TGCAGTGTTTCCGCGGGGGGCCCCACCTACGAGCAGTACTTC. Its translation is CSVSAGGPTYEQYF.

The CDR3 loop is CASSLRDYPKNNEQFF. CDR3 nucleotides: TGTGCCAGCAGTTTGAGGGACTACCCTAAAAACAATGAGCAGTTCTTC. The J gene is TRBJ2-1, the V gene TRBV28; 7 positions match TRBD2. Germline CDR1 reads MDHEN; CDR2 reads SYDVKM. With V trimmed by 3 bases and J by 5 bases, 10 bases remained unmatched. The CDR3 loop spans 16 amino acids.

V gene TRBV5-1 combines with J gene TRBJ2-7; 12 nucleotides agree with TRBD2. The CDR3 consists of 15 residues. Germline CDR1 reads SGHRS; CDR2 reads YFSETQ. V gave up 6 bases and J gave up 2 bases; unmatched junction bases: 6. The CDR3 loop is CASTLAGGSTYEQYF. The CDR3 region has the DNA TGCGCCAGCACCCTAGCGGGGGGGTCCACCTACGAGCAGTACTTC.

The chain couples TRBV28 to TRBJ2-4; D possibly corresponds to TRBD1 (6 bases). V lost 6 bases and J lost 13, with 22 bases in between. CDR1 and CDR2 (germline): MDHEN, SYDVKM. The CDR3 has 14 amino acids. CDR3 nucleotides: TGTGCCAGCAGAAGTGGACAGCCCCCATACGGCCAGTACTTC. This encodes CASRSGQPPYGQYF.

This clonotype was counted between two and nine times. V is TRBV7-3 and J is TRBJ2-3, with 7 bases matching TRBD2. The germline CDR1 and CDR2 sequences are SGHTA and FQGTGA. V shed 1 base, J shed 7 bases, and the junction held 11 bases outside the gene matches. This CDR3 spans 16 amino acids. CDR3 sequence: CASSLNGGGDPYTQYF. CDR3 DNA sequence: TGTGCCAGCAGCTTAAACGGCGGGGGAGACCCCTATACGCAGTATTTT.